These 14 T cell receptor beta chains came from one sample sequenced in a study of cytomegalovirus exposure and HLA in healthy donors. Clones were read by immunoSEQ multiplex PCR, and TCRdb kept only the in-frame ones, dropping some. The sample holds roughly 50,000 clones, more than 90% seen once. Sequencing was done on a sample of PBMCs. These receptors originate from a man between 18 and 35 years old in good health and CMV-seronegative.

This chain joins TRBV19 and TRBJ1-5; D gene uncertain. The length of the CDR3 is 12 residues. The germline gives CDR1 LNHDA, CDR2 SQIVND (reference sequence). V was trimmed by 8 bases and J by 2 bases, leaving 7 bases between them. The CDR3 DNA follows: TGTGCCAGTTCCGAGGGCAATCAGCCCCAGCATTTT. Translation: CASSEGNQPQHF.

The chain combines TRBV7-6 with TRBJ2-6; 8 bases are shared with TRBD2. The CDR3 spans 19 residues. The germline V gene encodes CDR1 SGHVS and CDR2 FNYEAQ. J gave up 4 bases and V 5 bases, and 16 bases lay outside the gene matches. CDR3 coding DNA: TGTGCCAGCAGCCTCAGGACTCTAGCGGGTGTCTCCGGGGCCAACGTCCTGACTTTC. As protein: CASSLRTLAGVSGANVLTF.

This clone showed up just once. The rearrangement uses TRBV2 and TRBJ2-1; D might be TRBD2 (6 bases). V was shortened by 6 bases and J by 7 bases, with 22 bases between the two germline ends. The CDR3 sequence is 16 residues long. Germline lookup yields CDR1 SNHLY and CDR2 FYNNEI. CDR3 coding DNA: TGTGCCAGCAGCCTAATCCTAGCGTTCCTTTCGAATGAGCAGTTCTTC. The encoded protein is CASSLILAFLSNEQFF. The full variable domain, with the rest looked up from reference TRBV2 and TRBJ2-1, is EPEVTQTPSHQVTQMGQEVILRCVPISNHLYFYWYRQILGQKVEFLVSFYNNEISEKSEIFDDQFSVERPDGSNFTLKIRSTKLEDSAMYFCASSLILAFLSNEQFFGPGTRLTVL.

The chain combines TRBV4-3 with TRBJ1-5; 8 bases fit TRBD1. Unmatched junction bases numbered 10, after V lost 0 bases and J lost 6 bases. Germline V gene sequence: CDR1 LGHNA, CDR2 YSLEER. The length of the CDR3 is 17 residues. The CDR3 DNA follows: TGCGCCAGCAGCCAAGATTGGACAGGGCACGTCGTTCAGCCCCAGCATTTT. Residues: CASSQDWTGHVVQPQHF.

The V gene is TRBV28, the J gene TRBJ2-1; 10 bases match TRBD2. V was pared by 2 bases and J by 2 bases, with 3 bases of the junction left unmatched. The CDR3 runs to 16 residues. The germline CDR1 and CDR2 sequences are MDHEN and SYDVKM. The CDR3: CASSLLAGAPYNEQFF. For the CDR3, the DNA is TGTGCCAGCAGTTTACTAGCGGGAGCCCCCTACAATGAGCAGTTCTTC.

The chain uses TRBV6-4 and TRBJ2-1; TRBD2 agrees at 8 bases. Germline V gives CDR1 MRHNA, CDR2 SNTAGT. There are 16 residues in the CDR3. The J segment lost 6 bases and the V segment lost 0 bases, leaving 7 bases of the junction unmatched. The chain's CDR3 is CASSDSSGSSINEQFF. Written as DNA, the CDR3 is TGTGCCAGCAGTGACTCCAGCGGGAGCTCTATCAATGAGCAGTTCTTC.

The chain carries TRBV4-1 and TRBJ1-2; 11 bases are shared with TRBD1. The germline V gene encodes CDR1 MGHRA and CDR2 YSYEKL. V shed 1 base and J 3 bases; nucleotides not matched to a gene: 13. The CDR3 runs to 19 residues. CDR3: CASSQGVGRDRGADYGYTF. In nucleotides, the CDR3 is TGCGCCAGCAGCCAAGGAGTAGGGCGGGACAGGGGGGCCGACTATGGCTACACCTTC.

This clone is a singleton in its sample. The rearrangement links TRBV27 to TRBJ2-7, with 11 bases identical to TRBD2. V gave up 5 bases and J gave up 6 bases; unmatched junction bases: 6. This CDR3 contains 14 residues. Germline V gene sequence: CDR1 MNHEY, CDR2 SMNVEV (reference sequence). CDR3 residues: CASSPGTSGSEQYF. The CDR3 region has the DNA TGTGCCAGCAGTCCAGGGACTAGCGGTAGCGAGCAGTACTTC.

This chain uses TRBV19 with TRBJ1-1; TRBD1 is a possible D gene (5 bases). V was shortened by 5 bases and J by 11 bases, with 15 bases between the two germline ends. Germline CDR1 reads LNHDA; CDR2 reads SQIVND (reference sequence). CDR3 length equals 12 residues. CDR3 nucleotide sequence: TGTGCCAGTAGTCCTGTACAGGAGAAGGCTTTCTTT. This codes for CASSPVQEKAFF.

This clone has only a few counts. This chain uses TRBV11-2 with TRBJ2-7; 11 bases match TRBD1. The CDR3 consists of 15 residues. Per germline, CDR1 SGHAT and CDR2 FQNNGV. The V and J ends lost 4 bases and 2 bases, in that order; junction bases with no gene match: 4. CDR3 sequence reads: CASSSPGQGAYEQYF. The CDR3 DNA is TGTGCCAGCAGCTCCCCGGGACAGGGGGCCTACGAGCAGTACTTC.

V gene TRBV6-5 combines with J gene TRBJ1-2; a possible D gene is TRBD1 (5 bases). The germline V gene has CDR1 MNHEY and CDR2 SVGAGI. Trimming stripped 5 bases from V and 7 bases from J, with 14 bases between. This CDR3 spans 13 amino acids. The CDR3 here is CASSRRGGFGYTF. The CDR3 bases are TGTGCCAGCAGTCGTAGGGGAGGGTTTGGCTACACCTTC.

This clone was counted a single time. The rearrangement links TRBV2 to TRBJ1-2, with unresolved D. The V and J ends lost 1 base and 3 bases respectively, with 6 bases between them. Per the germline V gene, CDR1 is SNHLY and CDR2 is FYNNEI. The CDR3 length is 13 residues. The CDR3 coding sequence is TGTGCCAGCAGTGAAGGCGAAGACTATGGCTACACCTTC. Translated, it gives CASSEGEDYGYTF.

This clone has just a few counts. The chain carries TRBV6-6 and TRBJ1-3, with D unclear. In germline, CDR1 is MNHNY, CDR2 SVGAGI (reference sequence). CDR3 length: 13 residues. Trimming shortened V by 6 bases and J by 0 bases, and 6 bases separated the two germline ends. The CDR3 DNA reads TGTGCCAGCAGCCGGGACTCTGGAAACACCATATATTTT. Translated: CASSRDSGNTIYF.

The genes are TRBV2 and TRBJ2-5; D unresolved. CDR1 and CDR2 from the germline V gene are SNHLY and FYNNEI. This CDR3 region has 11 residues. Trimming shortened V by 7 bases and J by 4 bases, and 7 bases separated the two germline ends. The CDR3 DNA follows: TGTGCCAGCAACCTTAGAGAGACCCAGTACTTC. Its translation is CASNLRETQYF.